The source of this T cell receptor beta chain is a study of shared clonotypes between healthy human individuals. Study-level points and caveats: Generally, naive subsets (rather than memory subsets) showed larger estimated richness.

TCRdb's copy holds only in-frame clones and misses some; the assay was immunoSEQ multiplex PCR. The table includes 850,000 to 1,100,000 clones, approximately 80% detected once. The J segment lost 6 bases and the V segment lost 6 bases, leaving 5 bases of the junction unmatched. CDR1 is MRHNA and CDR2 is SNTAGT in the germline V gene. The CDR3 spans 13 residues. Points on this clone: Its antigen is unknown.

This receptor was taken from a man between 18 and 29 years old in good health. Some clones in this sample may be carry-over from other donors' samples. J is TRBJ1-2 and V is TRBV6-4; 9 bases fit TRBD1. Sequenced material: memory CD4+ T cells from PBMCs. The subset denotes: CD45RA-negative fraction. CDR3 residues: CASRARTGDGYTF. CDR3 bases: TGTGCCAGCAGGGCCCGGACAGGGGATGGCTACACCTTC.